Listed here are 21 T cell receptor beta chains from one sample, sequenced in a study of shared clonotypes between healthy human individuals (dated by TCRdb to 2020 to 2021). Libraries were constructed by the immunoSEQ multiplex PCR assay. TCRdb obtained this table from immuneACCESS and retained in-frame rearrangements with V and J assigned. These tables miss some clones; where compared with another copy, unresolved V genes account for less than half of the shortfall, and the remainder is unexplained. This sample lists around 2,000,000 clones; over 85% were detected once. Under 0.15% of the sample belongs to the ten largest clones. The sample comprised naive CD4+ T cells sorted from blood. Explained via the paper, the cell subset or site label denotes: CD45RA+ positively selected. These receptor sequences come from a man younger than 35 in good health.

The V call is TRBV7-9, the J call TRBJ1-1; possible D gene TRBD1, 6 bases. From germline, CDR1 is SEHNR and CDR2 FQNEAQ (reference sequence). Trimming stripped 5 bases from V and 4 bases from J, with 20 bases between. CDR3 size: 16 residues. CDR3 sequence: CASSRPGTISVTEAFF. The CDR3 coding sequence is TGTGCCAGCAGCCGTCCCGGGACAATTTCAGTCACTGAAGCTTTCTTT.

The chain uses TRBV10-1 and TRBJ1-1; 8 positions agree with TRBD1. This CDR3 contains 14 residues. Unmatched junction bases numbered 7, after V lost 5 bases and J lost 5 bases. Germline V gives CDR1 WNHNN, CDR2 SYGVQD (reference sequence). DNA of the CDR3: TGCGCCAGCAGTCCAGGGGGCGCGAGGACTGAAGCTTTCTTT. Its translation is CASSPGGARTEAFF.

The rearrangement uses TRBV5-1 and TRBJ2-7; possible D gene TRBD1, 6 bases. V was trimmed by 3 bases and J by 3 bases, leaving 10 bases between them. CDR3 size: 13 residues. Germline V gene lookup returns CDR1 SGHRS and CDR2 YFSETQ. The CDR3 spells CASSSEQGYEQYF. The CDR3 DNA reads TGCGCCAGCAGCTCTGAACAGGGCTACGAGCAGTACTTC.

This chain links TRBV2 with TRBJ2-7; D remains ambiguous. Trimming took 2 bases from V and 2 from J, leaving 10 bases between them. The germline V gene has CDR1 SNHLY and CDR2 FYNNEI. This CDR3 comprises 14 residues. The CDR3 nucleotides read TGTGCCAGCAGTGAAATACTGACCGCCTACGAGCAGTACTTC. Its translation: CASSEILTAYEQYF.

The CDR3 loop is CASSIIPGGATDTQYF. In nucleotides, the CDR3 is TGTGCCAGTAGTATCATCCCAGGGGGCGCGACAGATACGCAGTATTTT. This chain uses TRBV19 with TRBJ2-3; 8 bases fit TRBD1. Trimming cost V 3 bases and J 3 bases; bases outside gene matches: 8. Germline lookup yields CDR1 LNHDA and CDR2 SQIVND (reference sequence). This CDR3 is 16 amino acids long.

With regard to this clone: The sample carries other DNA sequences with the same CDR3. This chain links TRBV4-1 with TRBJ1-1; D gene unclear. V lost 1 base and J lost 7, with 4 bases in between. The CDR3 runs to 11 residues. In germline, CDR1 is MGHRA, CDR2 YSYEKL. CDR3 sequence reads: CASSQAGEAFF. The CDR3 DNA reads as TGCGCCAGCAGCCAAGCCGGTGAAGCTTTCTTT.

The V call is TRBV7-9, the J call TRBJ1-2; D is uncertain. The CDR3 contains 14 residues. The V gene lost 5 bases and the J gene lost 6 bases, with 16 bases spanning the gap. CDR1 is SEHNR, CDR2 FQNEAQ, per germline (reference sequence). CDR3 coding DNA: TGTGCCAGCAGCCCCTATACCGGTCCGAATGGCTACACCTTC. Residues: CASSPYTGPNGYTF.

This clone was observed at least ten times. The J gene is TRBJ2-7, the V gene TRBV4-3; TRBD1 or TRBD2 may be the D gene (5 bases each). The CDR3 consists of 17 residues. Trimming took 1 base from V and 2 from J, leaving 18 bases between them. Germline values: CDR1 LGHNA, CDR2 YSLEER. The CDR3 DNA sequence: TGCGCCAGCAGCCAAGTCTCCCAGCGGCAGGGCCCCTACGAGCAGTACTTC. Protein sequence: CASSQVSQRQGPYEQYF.

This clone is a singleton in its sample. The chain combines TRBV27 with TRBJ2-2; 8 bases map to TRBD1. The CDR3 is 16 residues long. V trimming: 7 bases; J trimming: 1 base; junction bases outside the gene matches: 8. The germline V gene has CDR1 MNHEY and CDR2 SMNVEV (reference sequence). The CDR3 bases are TGTGCCAGCACTCTCTCGGGACAGGTGAACACCGGGGAGCTGTTTTTT. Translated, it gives CASTLSGQVNTGELFF.

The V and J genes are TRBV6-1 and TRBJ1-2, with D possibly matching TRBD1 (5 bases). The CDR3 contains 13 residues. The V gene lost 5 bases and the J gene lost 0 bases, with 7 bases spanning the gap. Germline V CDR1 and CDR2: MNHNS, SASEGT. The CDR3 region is CASSPQANYGYTF. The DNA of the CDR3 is TGTGCCAGCAGTCCACAGGCTAACTATGGCTACACCTTC.

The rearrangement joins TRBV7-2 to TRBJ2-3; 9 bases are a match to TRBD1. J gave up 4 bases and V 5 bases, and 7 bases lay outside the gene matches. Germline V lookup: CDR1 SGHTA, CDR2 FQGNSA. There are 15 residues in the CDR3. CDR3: CASSGVTGGPDTQYF. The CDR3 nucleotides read TGTGCCAGCAGCGGCGTCACAGGGGGCCCAGATACGCAGTATTTT.

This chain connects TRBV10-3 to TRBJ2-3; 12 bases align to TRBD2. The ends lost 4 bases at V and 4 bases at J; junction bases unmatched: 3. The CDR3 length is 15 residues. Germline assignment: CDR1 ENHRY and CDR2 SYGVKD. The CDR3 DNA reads TGTGCCATCAGTGTACTAGCGGGGGGAGCAGATACGCAGTATTTT. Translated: CAISVLAGGADTQYF.

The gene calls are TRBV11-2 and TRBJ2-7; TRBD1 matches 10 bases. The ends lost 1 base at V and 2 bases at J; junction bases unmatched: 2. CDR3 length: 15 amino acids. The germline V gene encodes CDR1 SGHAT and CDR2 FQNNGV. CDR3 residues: CASSLVGTGAYEQYF. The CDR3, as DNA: TGTGCCAGCAGCTTAGTGGGGACAGGGGCCTACGAGCAGTACTTC.

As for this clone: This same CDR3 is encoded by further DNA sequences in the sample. As DNA, the CDR3 is TGTGCCAGCAGCACGGGACTAGCGGGGGGCCAAGAGACCCAGTACTTC. Translating it yields CASSTGLAGGQETQYF. The V gene is TRBV5-6, the J gene TRBJ2-5, with 15 nucleotides matching TRBD2. This CDR3 is 16 amino acids long. Germline V gene lookup returns CDR1 SGHDT and CDR2 YYEEEE. The V segment lost 4 bases and the J segment 1 base; nucleotides outside the gene matches: 2.

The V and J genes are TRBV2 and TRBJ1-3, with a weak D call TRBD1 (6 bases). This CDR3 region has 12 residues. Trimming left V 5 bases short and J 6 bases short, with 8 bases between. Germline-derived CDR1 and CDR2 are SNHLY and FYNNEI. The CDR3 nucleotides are TGTGCCAGCAGTACAGGGTTAAACACCATATATTTT. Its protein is CASSTGLNTIYF.

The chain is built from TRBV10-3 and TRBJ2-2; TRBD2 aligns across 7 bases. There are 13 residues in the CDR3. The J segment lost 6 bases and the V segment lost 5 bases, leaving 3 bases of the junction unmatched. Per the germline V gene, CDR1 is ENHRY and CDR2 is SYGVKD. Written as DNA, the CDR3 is TGTGCCATCAGTAGACTAGCTCCCGGGGAGCTGTTTTTT. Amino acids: CAISRLAPGELFF.

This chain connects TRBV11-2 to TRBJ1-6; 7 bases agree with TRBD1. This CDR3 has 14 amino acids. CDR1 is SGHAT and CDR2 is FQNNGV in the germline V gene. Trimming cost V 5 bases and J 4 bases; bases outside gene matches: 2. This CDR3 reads CASSPTGYNSPLHF. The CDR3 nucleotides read TGTGCCAGCAGCCCGACAGGGTATAATTCACCCCTCCACTTT.

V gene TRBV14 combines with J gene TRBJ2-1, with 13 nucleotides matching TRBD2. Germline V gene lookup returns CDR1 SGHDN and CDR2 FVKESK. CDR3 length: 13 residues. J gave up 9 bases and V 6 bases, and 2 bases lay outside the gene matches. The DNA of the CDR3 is TGTGCCAGCAGTTGGACTAGCGGGGGTGAGCAGTTCTTC. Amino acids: CASSWTSGGEQFF.

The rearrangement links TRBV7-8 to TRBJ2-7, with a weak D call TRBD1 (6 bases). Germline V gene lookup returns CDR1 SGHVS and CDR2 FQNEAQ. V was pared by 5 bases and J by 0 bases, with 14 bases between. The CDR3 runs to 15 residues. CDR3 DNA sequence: TGTGCCAGCAGCCCCAGGGACACCTCCTCCTACGAGCAGTACTTC. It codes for CASSPRDTSSYEQYF.

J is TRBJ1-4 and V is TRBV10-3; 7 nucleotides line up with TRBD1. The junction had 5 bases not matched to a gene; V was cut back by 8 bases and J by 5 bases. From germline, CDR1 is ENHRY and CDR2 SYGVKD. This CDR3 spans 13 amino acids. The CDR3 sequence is CAIATGMNEKLFF. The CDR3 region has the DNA TGTGCCATCGCGACAGGGATGAATGAAAAACTGTTTTTT.

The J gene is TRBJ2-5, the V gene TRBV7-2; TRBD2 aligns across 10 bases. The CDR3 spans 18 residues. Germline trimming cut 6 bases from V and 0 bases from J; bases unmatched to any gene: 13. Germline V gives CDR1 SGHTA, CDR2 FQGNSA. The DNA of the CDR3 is TGTGCCAGCAGTCGACTAACCAGCGGGAGGGCCCACCAAGAGACCCAGTACTTC. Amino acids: CASSRLTSGRAHQETQYF.